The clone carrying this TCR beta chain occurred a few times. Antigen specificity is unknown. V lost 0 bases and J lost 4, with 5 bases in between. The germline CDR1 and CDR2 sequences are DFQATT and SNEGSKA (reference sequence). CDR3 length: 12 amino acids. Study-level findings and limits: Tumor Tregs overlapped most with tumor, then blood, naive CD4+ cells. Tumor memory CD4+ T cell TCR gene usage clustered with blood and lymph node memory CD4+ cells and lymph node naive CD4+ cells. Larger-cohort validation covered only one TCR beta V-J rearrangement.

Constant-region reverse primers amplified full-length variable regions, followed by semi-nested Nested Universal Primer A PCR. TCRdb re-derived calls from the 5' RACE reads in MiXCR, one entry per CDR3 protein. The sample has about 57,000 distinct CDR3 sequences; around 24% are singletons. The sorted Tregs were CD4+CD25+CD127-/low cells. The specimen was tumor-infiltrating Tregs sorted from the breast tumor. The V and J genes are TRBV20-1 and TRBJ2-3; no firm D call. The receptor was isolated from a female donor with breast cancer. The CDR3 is CSARDQADTQYF. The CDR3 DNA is TGCAGTGCTAGAGATCAGGCAGATACGCAGTATTTT.